These T cell receptor beta chains were read from a single sample in a study of early T cells in non-severe SARS-CoV-2 infection. Each CDR3 protein is one row after TCRdb ran MiXCR on the 5' RACE reads. Here the sample spans some 45,000 distinct CDR3 sequences, roughly 6% being singletons. The sequencing here drew on whole blood, taken at baseline. These receptors came from an adult who was a healthcare worker with PCR-confirmed SARS-CoV-2 infection or an uninfected control (not recorded which). Both conserved end residues are part of each CDR3. The D gene is left open where the match is weak. Clone size is shown for a subset of rows, as once, few, many or a class of expanded clone.

V gene	clone size	J gene	D gene	CDR3 protein	CDR3 DNA
TRBV28	NA	TRBJ2-2	NA	CASRGLMNTGELFF	TGTGCCAGCAGAGGCCTCATGAACACCGGGGAGCTGTTTTTT
TRBV11-2	NA	TRBJ2-1	TRBD1	CASSFRPPGTGLNEQFF	TGTGCCAGCAGCTTCAGGCCCCCCGGGACAGGCTTAAATGAGCAGTTCTTC
TRBV5-6	many	TRBJ2-5	TRBD1	CASSPRDREETQYF	TGTGCCAGCAGCCCTCGGGACAGGGAAGAGACCCAGTACTTC
TRBV30	few	TRBJ1-4	NA	CAWSVWEMDEKLFF	TGTGCCTGGAGTGTCTGGGAAATGGACGAAAAACTGTTTTTT
TRBV2	many	TRBJ1-5	TRBD1	CASSVTGGAGQPQHF	TGTGCCAGCAGCGTAACAGGGGGCGCGGGTCAGCCCCAGCATTTT
TRBV20-1	many	TRBJ1-5	TRBD1	CSASTRRDRVNQPQHF	TGCAGTGCCAGTACCCGGCGGGACAGGGTAAATCAGCCCCAGCATTTT
TRBV12-3/TRBV12-4	few	TRBJ2-1	TRBD1	CASSLWDRDHEQFF	TGTGCCAGCAGTTTATGGGACAGGGACCATGAGCAGTTCTTC
TRBV3-1	NA	TRBJ1-1	NA	CASSPAINKNTEAFF	TGTGCCAGCAGCCCGGCTATTAACAAGAACACTGAAGCTTTCTTT
TRBV29-1	NA	TRBJ2-7	TRBD1	CSVLDRGDSEQYF	TGCAGCGTCTTGGACAGGGGGGACTCCGAGCAGTACTTC
TRBV15	many	TRBJ2-7	TRBD1	CATSRDPRPRQGFEQYF	TGTGCCACCAGCAGAGATCCACGACCTCGACAGGGATTCGAGCAGTACTTC
TRBV29-1	few	TRBJ2-2	TRBD1	CSVGTGGRAGELFF	TGCAGCGTTGGGACAGGGGGCAGGGCCGGGGAGCTGTTTTTT
TRBV24-1	NA	TRBJ2-1	NA	CATSDRAGEQFF	TGTGCCACCAGTGACAGGGCGGGTGAGCAGTTCTTC
TRBV7-9	many	TRBJ2-7	TRBD1	CASSGRQGSSYEQYF	TGTGCCAGCAGCGGGCGACAGGGTAGCTCCTACGAGCAGTACTTC
TRBV7-2	NA	TRBJ2-3	NA	CASSLVGAITDTQYF	TGTGCCAGCAGCTTAGTTGGGGCTATCACAGATACGCAGTATTTT
TRBV6-5	NA	TRBJ1-1	NA	CASRLTRQGVTEAFF	TGTGCCAGCAGACTTACAAGGCAGGGAGTCACTGAAGCTTTCTTT
TRBV11-2	many	TRBJ2-2	TRBD1	CASSLVGQGFTGELFF	TGTGCCAGCAGCTTAGTCGGACAGGGATTTACCGGGGAGCTGTTTTTT
TRBV7-2	many	TRBJ1-3	TRBD1	CASSRAGTVISGNTIYF	TGTGCCAGCAGCAGAGCCGGGACAGTGATCTCTGGAAACACCATATATTTT
TRBV11-2	many	TRBJ1-5	NA	CASSLTRGGNQPQHF	TGTGCCAGCAGCTTAACCCGAGGGGGCAATCAGCCCCAGCATTTT
TRBV7-9	many	TRBJ2-7	NA	CASSRLGPEQYF	TGTGCCAGCAGCCGCCTGGGCCCCGAGCAGTACTTC
TRBV27	many	TRBJ1-1	NA	CASAPTGNTEAFF	TGTGCCAGTGCCCCGACAGGGAACACTGAAGCTTTCTTT
TRBV7-7	NA	TRBJ2-2	TRBD2	CASSLAGGSRELFF	TGTGCCAGCAGTCTAGCGGGGGGTTCGCGGGAGCTGTTTTTT
TRBV2	NA	TRBJ2-1	NA	CASSELLNEQFF	TGTGCCAGCAGTGAATTGTTAAATGAGCAGTTCTTC
TRBV6-5	many	TRBJ1-5	NA	CASSYSGYQPQHF	TGTGCCAGCAGTTACTCTGGCTATCAGCCCCAGCATTTT
TRBV9	NA	TRBJ2-3	TRBD2	CASSVSGGGTDTQYF	TGTGCCAGCAGCGTTAGCGGGGGAGGCACAGATACGCAGTATTTT
TRBV4-3	many	TRBJ1-1	NA	CASSQRQANTEAFF	TGCGCCAGCAGCCAGCGACAGGCGAACACTGAAGCTTTCTTT
TRBV4-2	few	TRBJ1-4	NA	CASSLGATNEKLFF	TGTGCCAGCAGCCTAGGTGCGACTAATGAAAAACTGTTTTTT
TRBV30	NA	TRBJ2-3	TRBD2	CAWSVAGAGDTQYF	TGTGCCTGGAGTGTAGCGGGGGCTGGAGATACGCAGTATTTT
TRBV11-3	NA	TRBJ2-1	TRBD1	CASSFQGALNEQFF	TGTGCCAGCAGCTTCCAGGGGGCGCTCAATGAGCAGTTCTTC
TRBV6-5	NA	TRBJ2-1	NA	CASSYSYSQSETNEQFF	TGTGCCAGCAGTTACTCCTATAGTCAATCCGAAACCAATGAGCAGTTCTTC
TRBV7-2	medium-sized	TRBJ1-4	NA	CASSPDSSTNEKLFF	TGTGCCAGCAGCCCTGACAGTTCAACTAATGAAAAACTGTTTTTT
TRBV7-9	few	TRBJ2-4	NA	CASSLTVHGDIQYF	TGTGCCAGCAGCTTAACAGTACACGGGGACATTCAGTACTTC
TRBV2	few	TRBJ2-3	TRBD1	CASKGAGQGTDTQYF	TGTGCCAGCAAGGGTGCTGGACAGGGCACAGATACGCAGTATTTT